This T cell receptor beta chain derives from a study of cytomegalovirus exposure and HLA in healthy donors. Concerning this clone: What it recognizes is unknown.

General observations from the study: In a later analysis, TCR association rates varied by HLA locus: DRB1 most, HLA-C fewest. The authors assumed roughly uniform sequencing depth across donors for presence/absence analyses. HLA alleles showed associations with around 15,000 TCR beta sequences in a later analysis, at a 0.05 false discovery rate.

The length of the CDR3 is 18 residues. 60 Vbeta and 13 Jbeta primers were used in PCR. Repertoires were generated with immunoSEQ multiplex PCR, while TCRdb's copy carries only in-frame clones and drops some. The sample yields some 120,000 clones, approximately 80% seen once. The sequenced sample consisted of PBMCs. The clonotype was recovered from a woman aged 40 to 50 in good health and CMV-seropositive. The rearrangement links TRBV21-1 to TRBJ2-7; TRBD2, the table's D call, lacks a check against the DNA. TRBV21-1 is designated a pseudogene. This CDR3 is CASSKARASGDRLCEQYF. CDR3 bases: TGTGCCAGCAGCAAAGCGCGGGCTAGCGGGGACCGCCTTTGTGAGCAGTACTTC.